The rows below give T cell receptor beta chains drawn from one sample of a study of memory CD4+ T cells and cytomegalovirus serostatus. Measured with immunoSEQ multiplex PCR; TCRdb has only the in-frame clones, and not every one. The table includes some 46,000 clones, roughly three quarters detected once. Material for sequencing was memory CD4+ T cells from blood. Receptors were obtained from an adult in good health and CMV-seronegative. Each CDR3 is given with its conserved first and last residue. A D gene is named only where the DNA matches it firmly. Some rows have no size entry. The others give once, few or many, or a class for an expanded clone.

size	V	D	J	DNA	CDR3
few	TRBV10-3	NA	TRBJ1-2	TGTGCCATCAGTGAGCAGGGATATTTTAACTATGGCTACACCTTC	CAISEQGYFNYGYTF
NA	TRBV7-9	NA	TRBJ2-1	TGTGCCAGCAGCTTCACAGGGTACAATGAGCAGTTCTTC	CASSFTGYNEQFF
few	TRBV25-1	NA	TRBJ1-2	TGTGCCACTTCGCCGGGACCTCATGGCTACACCTTC	CATSPGPHGYTF
NA	TRBV5-1	NA	TRBJ2-5	TGCGCCAGCAGCCCATCGACAGCCAGGCAAGAGACCCAGTACTTC	CASSPSTARQETQYF
NA	TRBV11-2	TRBD2	TRBJ2-3	TGTGCCAGCAGGAGGCCCACTAGCGGGAGCTCCACGCAGTATTTT	CASRRPTSGSSTQYF
NA	TRBV5-6	NA	TRBJ2-2	TGTGCCAGCAGCTTAGACAAGGGGTGGGCCGGGGAGCTGTTTTTT	CASSLDKGWAGELFF
NA	TRBV30	NA	TRBJ2-7	TGTGCCTGGAGCCCGGGCCGCCGGAACTCCTACGAGCAGTACTTC	CAWSPGRRNSYEQYF
medium-sized	TRBV7-9	TRBD1	TRBJ1-5	TGTGCCAGCAGCGCCCAGGGACAGATGGAGCCCCAGCATTTT	CASSAQGQMEPQHF
once	TRBV18	NA	TRBJ1-3	TGTGCCAGCTCAACTGACCACTCTGGAAACACCATATATTTT	CASSTDHSGNTIYF
NA	TRBV7-2	TRBD2	TRBJ2-2	TGTGCCAGCAGCCCGGGACTACCCATGGAGACCGGGGAGCTGTTTTTT	CASSPGLPMETGELFF
NA	TRBV5-1	NA	TRBJ2-7	TGCGCCAGCAGACTTAACTACGAGCAGTACTTC	CASRLNYEQYF
NA	TRBV12-5	TRBD2	TRBJ2-5	TGTGCTAGTGCCTCTGGGACTAGCGGGACCCAAGAGACCCAGTACTTC	CASASGTSGTQETQYF
NA	TRBV6-1	TRBD1	TRBJ2-3	TGTGCCAGCGGGGACAGGGGGCTTGATACGCAGTATTTT	CASGDRGLDTQYF
NA	TRBV6-1	NA	TRBJ2-7	TGTGCCAGCAGCCCCCGGGCCACGGGCTATGAGCAGTACTTC	CASSPRATGYEQYF
NA	TRBV29-1	NA	TRBJ2-7	TGCAGCGTTGAAGATCTGGAGGGGGCGAGGGTCGAGCAGTACTTC	CSVEDLEGARVEQYF
NA	TRBV5-1	NA	TRBJ2-7	TGCGCCAGCAGCCCTAGACGACAGGTTCCGGACGAGCAGTACTTC	CASSPRRQVPDEQYF
NA	TRBV5-1	NA	TRBJ1-5	TGCGCCAGCAGCTTGGGGCAGGCGGGTCAGCCCCAGCATTTT	CASSLGQAGQPQHF
NA	TRBV5-5	TRBD2	TRBJ2-3	TGTGCCAGCAGCTTGGAAGGCGGGAGTATGACAGATACGCAGTATTTT	CASSLEGGSMTDTQYF
NA	TRBV6-1	NA	TRBJ1-6	TGTGCCAGCAGTACTAGGGAGCAGGGGAATTCACCCCTCCACTTT	CASSTREQGNSPLHF
NA	TRBV5-1	NA	TRBJ2-7	TGCGCCAGCAGCCCCGGGACGCCGACCGGGGAGTACTTC	CASSPGTPTGEYF
few	TRBV7-9	NA	TRBJ1-3	TGTGCCAGCAGCGAACAGCAAGCGGGAAACACCATATATTTT	CASSEQQAGNTIYF
few	TRBV9	TRBD2	TRBJ2-7	TGTGCCAGCAGCCCTCAAGCGGGAGGGCCCGACGAGCAGTACTTC	CASSPQAGGPDEQYF
NA	TRBV4-3	TRBD2	TRBJ2-1	TGCGCCAGCAGCCAGCCTAGCGGGGACAATGAGCAGTTCTTC	CASSQPSGDNEQFF
NA	TRBV4-2	NA	TRBJ2-2	TGTGCCAGCAGCCAGGGAGTGCGGGGAACCGGGGAGCTGTTTTTT	CASSQGVRGTGELFF
NA	TRBV9	NA	TRBJ2-1	TGTGCCAGCAGCGTAGACCCAGGGTCCAAAGGGACTGAGCAGTTCTTC	CASSVDPGSKGTEQFF
once	TRBV5-4	NA	TRBJ1-1	TGTGCCAGCAGCTTCGGACAGATGAACACTGAAGCTTTCTTT	CASSFGQMNTEAFF
few	TRBV10-1	NA	TRBJ1-1	TGCGCCAGCAGTGTATCCCGCGCAGGATCCCACACTGAAGCTTTCTTT	CASSVSRAGSHTEAFF
NA	TRBV20-1	NA	TRBJ2-3	TGCAGTGCTAGGAGGGCAGATACGCAGTATTTT	CSARRADTQYF
few	TRBV12-5	NA	TRBJ1-1	TGTGCTAGTGGTTTGGGGAGGGGGGATTACACTGAAGCTTTCTTT	CASGLGRGDYTEAFF
NA	TRBV5-6	TRBD1	TRBJ2-7	TGTGCCAGCAGTTTGACCGGGACAGGGTCTCACGAGCAGTACTTC	CASSLTGTGSHEQYF
once	TRBV7-9	NA	TRBJ2-7	TGTGCCAGCAGCTTGGCAGGGGGGCGGGAGCAGTACTTC	CASSLAGGREQYF
NA	TRBV15	NA	TRBJ2-1	TGTGCCACCAGAGGGCGGGATAGTAACAATGAGCAGTTCTTC	CATRGRDSNNEQFF